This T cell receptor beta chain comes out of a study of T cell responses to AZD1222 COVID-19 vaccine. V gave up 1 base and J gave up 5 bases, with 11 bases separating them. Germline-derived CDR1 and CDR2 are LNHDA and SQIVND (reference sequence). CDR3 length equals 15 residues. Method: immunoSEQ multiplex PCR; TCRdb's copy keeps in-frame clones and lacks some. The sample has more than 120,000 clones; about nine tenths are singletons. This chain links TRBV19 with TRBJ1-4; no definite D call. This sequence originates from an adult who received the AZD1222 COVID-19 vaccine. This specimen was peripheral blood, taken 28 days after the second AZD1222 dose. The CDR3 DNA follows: TGTGCCAGTAGTATAGCTGGGGTGTCGAATGAAAAACTGTTTTTT. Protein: CASSIAGVSNEKLFF. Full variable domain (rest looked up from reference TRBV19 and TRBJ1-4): DGGITQSPKYLFRKEGQNVTLSCEQNLNHDAMYWYRQDPGQGLRLIYYSQIVNDFQKGDIAEGYSVSREKKESFPLTVTSAQKNPTAFYLCASSIAGVSNEKLFFGSGTQLSVL.